The clone carrying this T cell receptor beta chain came up many times. As yet, its antigen is unknown. This sample is drawn from a study of T cells after yellow fever vaccination. A universal primer site and UMIs were added as TCR cDNA was made by 5'RACE template switching. TCRdb re-derived calls from the 5' RACE reads in MiXCR, one entry per CDR3 protein. Found here are approximately 69,000 distinct CDR3 sequences, under 6.5% of them singletons; the top ten hold 2.2%. Study results and caveats: Sorted repertoires could include abundant contaminating clonotypes from bulk cells. The booster saw the reappearance of most primary-vaccination clones (roughly 96% CD4, roughly 90% CD8).

The sequencing here drew on CD4+ T cells sorted from PBMCs, taken around 15 days after the first yellow fever vaccination. This sequence was found in a man aged 18 to 30 who received the YFV17D yellow fever vaccine.

The CDR3 loop reads CASSEDAAWYQETQYF. CDR3 in DNA: TGTGCCAGCAGCGAAGACGCAGCTTGGTACCAAGAGACCCAGTACTTC. This rearrangement joins TRBV12-3 or TRBV12-4 to TRBJ2-5; the D is unclear. The V gene lost 6 bases and the J gene lost 0 bases, with 17 bases spanning the gap. The CDR3 extends over 16 amino acids.